The T cell receptor (beta chain) described here comes from a study of T cell responses to AZD1222 COVID-19 vaccine. Study-level background: Second doses at about 4 or about 12 weeks were pooled.

Data came from immunoSEQ multiplex PCR; TCRdb stores just in-frame clones and leaves some out. Here the sample spans 75,000 to 100,000 clones, roughly 90% being singletons. Trimming took off 3 bases at V and 7 bases at J, with 16 bases between the two ends. CDR1 MNHEY and CDR2 SMNVEV come from the germline V gene (reference sequence). The CDR3 is 16 amino acids. This receptor was obtained from an adult in good health. The chain links TRBV27 to TRBJ1-6; D is possibly TRBD1 (6 bases). Sample: peripheral blood, taken on day 0 of AZD1222 vaccination. The CDR3 nucleotides read TGTGCCAGCAGTTTTTCCTCGGGGACACTGAATTCACCCCTCCACTTT. This gives the protein CASSFSSGTLNSPLHF.